One and the same sample provided the 26 T cell receptor beta chains below, sequenced in a study of cytomegalovirus exposure and HLA in healthy donors (TCRdb year 2017). The method behind the library was the immunoSEQ multiplex PCR assay. A mixture of 60 forward primers for TCR Vbeta segments and 13 reverse primers for TCR Jbeta segments was used in the multiplex PCR. TCRdb's version of the immuneACCESS table is confined to in-frame rearrangements and falls short of the full clone set. An unresolved V gene accounts for under half of the shortfall where checked; the remainder is of unknown origin. The sample's own table lists some 48,000 clones. The ten largest clones capture about 6.1% of the sample. The sequencing input was PBMCs. The receptors derive from a male donor in good health and CMV-seropositive.

This chain links TRBV30 with TRBJ2-1; 7 positions agree with TRBD2. This CDR3 has 15 residues. Unmatched junction bases numbered 14, after V lost 2 bases and J lost 10 bases. Per germline, CDR1 GTSNPN and CDR2 SVGIG (reference sequence). This chain's CDR3 is CAWSRSGAAWGEQFF. The CDR3 bases are TGTGCCTGGAGTAGAAGCGGGGCTGCTTGGGGCGAGCAGTTCTTC.

The rearrangement links TRBV7-2 to TRBJ1-4; D ambiguous. The germline CDR1 and CDR2 sequences are SGHTA and FQGNSA. CDR3 length: 14 amino acids. V lost 0 bases and J lost 0, with 2 bases in between. The DNA of the CDR3 is TGTGCCAGCAGCTTAGCCGCAACTAATGAAAAACTGTTTTTT. Protein: CASSLAATNEKLFF.

The chain carries TRBV5-1 and TRBJ1-4; TRBD1 matches at 8 bases. Trimming removed 4 bases from V and 7 bases from J; junction bases left unmatched: 6. The CDR3 spans 14 residues. Per germline, CDR1 SGHRS and CDR2 YFSETQ. The CDR3 loop is CASSETGASEKLFF. In nucleotides, the CDR3 is TGCGCCAGCAGCGAGACAGGGGCGAGTGAAAAACTGTTTTTT.

The chain is built from TRBV28 and TRBJ1-2; D ambiguous. This CDR3 has 15 amino acids. V was shortened by 4 bases and J by 4 bases, with 16 bases between the two germline ends. Germline lookup yields CDR1 MDHEN and CDR2 SYDVKM. In DNA form, the CDR3 reads TGTGCCAGCAGTTATTCGACGGGATCGGTCTATGGCTACACCTTC. It is translated as CASSYSTGSVYGYTF.

The chain has TRBV6-6 and TRBJ2-3, with D perhaps matching TRBD2 (6 bases). The CDR3 contains 16 residues. The V and J ends lost 2 bases and 7 bases respectively, with 19 bases between them. Looked up from germline, CDR1 is MNHNY and CDR2 is SVGAGI (reference sequence). The CDR3 region has the DNA TGTGCCAGCAGTTACCCCGTTGGGGAGGTTTCAAATACGCAGTATTTT. This encodes CASSYPVGEVSNTQYF.

On this clone itself: Additional DNA sequences in this sample encode the identical CDR3. J is TRBJ1-1 and V is TRBV27, with TRBD1 matching over 8 bases. After removal of 5 bases from V and 0 bases from J, the junction contained 11 bases not matched to a gene. The length of the CDR3 is 17 residues. Germline values: CDR1 MNHEY, CDR2 SMNVEV (reference sequence). CDR3 residues: CASSPGPGQGVNTEAFF. The CDR3 DNA reads as TGTGCCAGCAGTCCCGGTCCAGGACAGGGTGTGAACACTGAAGCTTTCTTT.

The V call is TRBV29-1, the J call TRBJ1-5; 9 nucleotides match TRBD1. From germline, CDR1 is SQVTM and CDR2 ANQGSEA. The CDR3 sequence is 14 residues long. V lost 6 bases and J lost 6; bases outside the gene matches: 9. The chain's CDR3 is CSVGQGEGSQPQHF. The CDR3 nucleotides are TGCAGCGTGGGACAGGGCGAGGGAAGTCAGCCCCAGCATTTT.

This rearrangement joins TRBV9 to TRBJ1-6, with D unclear. There are 14 residues in the CDR3. With 0 bases removed from V and 9 bases from J, the gap between germline ends came to 10 bases. Germline V CDR1 and CDR2: SGDLS, YYNGEE. The chain's CDR3 is CASSVDGITSPLHF. The CDR3 DNA reads TGTGCCAGCAGCGTAGATGGCATTACTTCACCCCTCCACTTT. Drawing the rest from reference TRBV9 and TRBJ1-6, the complete variable domain is DSGVTQTPKHLITATGQRVTLRCSPRSGDLSVYWYQQSLDQGLQFLIQYYNGEERAKGNILERFSAQQFPDLHSELNLSSLELGDSALYFCASSVDGITSPLHFGNGTRLTVT.

The chain couples TRBV9 to TRBJ2-7, with D perhaps TRBD1 (6 bases). Deletions cut 4 bases from V and 2 bases from J, with 16 bases between. The germline V gene has CDR1 SGDLS and CDR2 YYNGEE. The CDR3 extends over 15 amino acids. CDR3 in amino acids: CASSPRGDMTYEQYF. Here the CDR3 DNA reads TGTGCCAGCAGCCCTCGAGGGGACATGACCTACGAGCAGTACTTC.

The rearrangement joins TRBV15 to TRBJ1-1, with 10 bases aligning to TRBD1. Trimming removed 3 bases from V and 6 bases from J; junction bases left unmatched: 7. CDR1 and CDR2 from the germline V gene are LNHNV and YYDKDF (reference sequence). This CDR3 region has 15 residues. Written as DNA, the CDR3 is TGTGCCACCAGCAGTCCGGGACAGGGGTGGTCTGAAGCTTTCTTT. Amino acid sequence: CATSSPGQGWSEAFF.

V is TRBV7-9 and J is TRBJ2-5; 7 bases map to TRBD1. The J call may not be correct, given that the DNA end is closer to TRBJ2-7. The CDR3 spans 14 residues. Germline CDR1 is SEHNR and CDR2 is FQNEAQ (reference sequence). CDR3 protein: CASSHRQGPYEQYF. In DNA form, the CDR3 reads TGTGCCAGCAGCCATAGACAGGGTCCCTACGAGCAGTACTTC.

The chain combines TRBV6-5 with TRBJ2-1; 14 bases map to TRBD2. The CDR3 loop spans 15 amino acids. With V trimmed by 2 bases and J by 6 bases, 0 bases remained unmatched. The germline V gene encodes CDR1 MNHEY and CDR2 SVGAGI. This CDR3 reads CASSYGTSGGNEQFF. DNA for the CDR3: TGTGCCAGCAGTTACGGGACTAGCGGGGGCAATGAGCAGTTCTTC.

The chain joins TRBV27 to TRBJ1-6; D uncertain. Germline CDR1 reads MNHEY; CDR2 reads SMNVEV (reference sequence). Trimming took 5 bases from V and 9 from J, leaving 17 bases between them. This CDR3 contains 15 residues. As DNA, the CDR3 is TGTGCCAGCAGTCCCATCTCCGGAGGGAGTTCACCCCTCCACTTT. This gives the protein CASSPISGGSSPLHF.

V and J are TRBV7-9 and TRBJ2-5, with D perhaps matching TRBD1 (5 bases). TRBJ2-7 matches the DNA end more closely, so the J call is doubtful. The CDR3 has 14 amino acids. Germline lookup yields CDR1 SEHNR and CDR2 FQNEAQ (reference sequence). The CDR3 nucleotides are TGTGCCAGCAGCTTATATGACAGCACCTACGAGCAGTACTTC. Encoded protein: CASSLYDSTYEQYF.

This chain uses TRBV19 with TRBJ2-1; 9 bases match TRBD1. Per the germline V gene, CDR1 is LNHDA and CDR2 is SQIVND (reference sequence). Trimming took 1 base from V and 4 from J; bases not matched to a gene: 11. The CDR3 is 18 amino acids. In DNA, the CDR3 is TGTGCCAGTAGTATAGTCCCGGGACAGGGTCGGGGGTACAATGAGCAGTTCTTC. Protein: CASSIVPGQGRGYNEQFF.

The chain is built from TRBV18 and TRBJ2-5, with TRBD1 matching 8 bases. This CDR3 is built from 13 residues. Looked up from germline, CDR1 is KGHSH and CDR2 is LQKENI. With V trimmed by 4 bases and J by 4 bases, 2 bases remained unmatched. The CDR3 protein is CASSLTGGETQYF. The CDR3 DNA reads TGTGCCAGCTCACTAACAGGGGGAGAGACCCAGTACTTC.

This rearrangement joins TRBV29-1 to TRBJ1-3; possibly TRBD1 for D (5 bases). Germline CDR1 is SQVTM and CDR2 is ANQGSEA. This CDR3 region has 15 residues. V shed 2 bases and J shed 1 base, with 12 bases lying between them. The CDR3 DNA follows: TGCAGCGTTGAACCCGGGGGAGTGTCTGGAAACACCATATATTTT. It encodes CSVEPGGVSGNTIYF. Drawing the rest from reference TRBV29-1 and TRBJ1-3, the complete variable domain is SAVISQKPSRDICQRGTSLTIQCQVDSQVTMMFWYRQQPGQSLTLIATANQGSEATYESGFVIDKFPISRPNLTFSTLTVSNMSPEDSSIYLCSVEPGGVSGNTIYFGEGSWLTVV.

The chain has TRBV4-1 and TRBJ1-4, with a possible D match to TRBD1 (6 bases). Germline-derived CDR1 and CDR2 are MGHRA and YSYEKL. Trimming removed 8 bases at V and 3 bases at J, with 13 bases between. CDR3 length: 14 amino acids. The CDR3 DNA reads as TGCGCCAGCGCGATGGGACACCCTAATGAAAAACTGTTTTTT. Amino acids: CASAMGHPNEKLFF.

The chain has TRBV7-7 and TRBJ2-3; D is perhaps TRBD1 (6 bases). From germline, CDR1 is SSHAT and CDR2 FNYEAQ (reference sequence). V was pared by 4 bases and J by 4 bases, with 12 bases between. There are 14 residues in the CDR3. Written as DNA, the CDR3 is TGTGCCAGCAGCTCCGGCTGGGGGCCAGATACGCAGTATTTT. It encodes CASSSGWGPDTQYF.

The J gene is TRBJ1-1, the V gene TRBV5-1; possibly TRBD1 for D (6 bases). Trimming left V 3 bases short and J 0 bases short, with 9 bases between. The CDR3 extends over 14 amino acids. The V gene's germline CDR1 is SGHRS and CDR2 YFSETQ. This CDR3 is CASSSGTMNTEAFF. CDR3 bases: TGCGCCAGCAGCTCCGGGACAATGAACACTGAAGCTTTCTTT.

The chain is built from TRBV6-5 and TRBJ2-7; 11 nucleotides align to TRBD1. Germline loops: CDR1 MNHEY, CDR2 SVGAGI. V shed 8 bases and J 5 bases; nucleotides not matched to a gene: 5. CDR3 size: 13 residues. The CDR3 region has the DNA TGTGCCAGCCGGACAGGGGGCTTTAACGAGCAGTACTTC. As protein: CASRTGGFNEQYF.

The chain links TRBV30 to TRBJ2-3; D possibly corresponds to TRBD1 (7 bases). Trimming took off 2 bases at V and 4 bases at J, with 16 bases between the two ends. The length of the CDR3 is 15 residues. CDR1 and CDR2 (germline): GTSNPN, SVGIG (reference sequence). This CDR3 reads CAWSNYDREADTQYF. In DNA form, the CDR3 reads TGTGCCTGGAGTAATTATGACAGGGAGGCAGATACGCAGTATTTT.

The rearrangement uses TRBV7-3 and TRBJ2-5, with 10 bases that match TRBD2. V lost 4 bases and J lost 5; bases outside the gene matches: 10. Germline V gives CDR1 SGHTA, CDR2 FQGTGA. The CDR3 totals 16 residues. CDR3 region: CASSYLPGTSAETQYF. The CDR3 bases are TGTGCCAGCAGCTATCTTCCCGGGACTAGCGCGGAGACCCAGTACTTC.

The chain is built from TRBV9 and TRBJ2-5, with 11 bases matching TRBD2. J gave up 5 bases and V 3 bases, and 12 bases lay outside the gene matches. The germline gives CDR1 SGDLS, CDR2 YYNGEE. The CDR3 has 17 residues. CDR3 protein: CASSESASGGTGETQYF. The CDR3 nucleotides are TGTGCCAGCAGCGAGAGTGCTAGCGGGGGGACGGGGGAGACCCAGTACTTC.

The chain links TRBV19 to TRBJ2-2, with D possibly being TRBD2 (6 bases). The CDR3 runs 15 residues. Trimming cost V 5 bases and J 13 bases, with 23 bases left between them. Germline CDR1 LNHDA, CDR2 SQIVND (reference sequence). CDR3 nucleotide sequence: TGTGCCAGTAGTCCGGGACTGACTGGGAACGTGGTGCTGTTTTTT. Amino acid sequence: CASSPGLTGNVVLFF.

V gene TRBV11-2 combines with J gene TRBJ2-7; TRBD1 is a possible D gene (6 bases). V was shortened by 1 base and J by 3 bases, with 16 bases between the two germline ends. The CDR3 sequence is 16 residues long. The germline gives CDR1 SGHAT, CDR2 FQNNGV. DNA for the CDR3: TGTGCCAGCAGCTTAGTGTTTGGGGGCGCGGTCTACGAGCAGTACTTC. This gives the protein CASSLVFGGAVYEQYF.